Listed below are T cell receptor beta chains from one sample, sequenced in a study of long-term antiretroviral therapy in people with HIV. Some clones are missing from TCRdb's copy, which holds only in-frame ones; the method was immunoSEQ multiplex PCR. The data show roughly 38,000 clones, with roughly 80% seen just once and under 7% held by the top ten. The material sequenced was unsorted PBMCs, taken 3.4 years after starting antiretroviral therapy. These TCRs come from a man aged 30-40 years with HIV. CDR3s include the opening cysteine and the closing phenylalanine or tryptophan. The order of the fields is V gene, J gene, CDR3 length, CDR3 protein.

>TRBV18|TRBJ2-1|14
CASSPLGASNEQFF
>TRBV5-1|TRBJ2-2|14
CASRKYRGTGELFF
>TRBV7-9|TRBJ2-4|15
CASSLALGRKNIQYF
>TRBV30|TRBJ1-3|14
CAWSIGTGRNTIYF
>TRBV6-6|TRBJ2-4|15
CASSRLAGGTNIQYF
>TRBV28|TRBJ1-5|12
CASSLGQGPQHF
>TRBV7-3|TRBJ1-5|13
CASSLRPNQPQHF
>TRBV28|TRBJ2-1|11
CASSFRNEQFF
>TRBV18|TRBJ2-2|16
CASSPGTPMNTGELFF
>TRBV4-3|TRBJ2-3|15
CASSQGILYTDTQYF
>TRBV27|TRBJ2-1|17
CASSLYRFGDLNNEQFF
>TRBV25-1|TRBJ2-1|13
CASSEYKRNEQFF
>TRBV9|TRBJ2-2|14
CASSVDTGGGELFF
>TRBV4-1|TRBJ1-2|16
CASSQDRGRLPYGYTF
>TRBV18|TRBJ1-5|15
CASSPRQGAGGPQHF
>TRBV6-5|TRBJ1-2|14
CASRMTHLDSDSTF
>TRBV5-1|TRBJ2-1|11
CASSRGNEQFF
>TRBV10-3|TRBJ2-1|16
CAISESLAGGYNEQFF
>TRBV28|TRBJ1-5|15
CASSLISRPYQPQHF
>TRBV19|TRBJ2-7|13
CASRQGASYEQYF
>TRBV19|TRBJ2-7|15
CASRGPGQDSYEQYF
>TRBV2|TRBJ2-2|11
CASRESGELFF
>TRBV28|TRBJ1-2|15
CASSSGHLGNYGYTF
>TRBV11-1|TRBJ2-3|15
CASTPGATSTDTQYF
>TRBV13|TRBJ2-1|14
CASSRGTSVGEQFF
>TRBV15|TRBJ2-5|15
CATSREGQPGETQYF
>TRBV4-3|TRBJ2-7|15
CASSQDNSDFYEQYF
>TRBV9|TRBJ1-3|15
CASSDAHSSGNTIYF
>TRBV6-1|TRBJ2-6|19
CASSEYMGTGPSGANVLTF
>TRBV27|TRBJ2-7|13
CASSKNRDYEQYF
>TRBV28|TRBJ2-7|14
CASTLDRAENEQYF
>TRBV29-1|TRBJ2-7|14
CSVSGGQLSYEQYF
>TRBV5-1|TRBJ1-1|15
CASRTSTGGVTEAFF
>TRBV5-1|TRBJ1-1|15
CASSLTPGRNTEAFF
>TRBV7-2|TRBJ2-5|14
CASSSPGQGKTQYF
>TRBV5-6|TRBJ2-1|18
CASSLAGGSAYSYNEQFF
>TRBV18|TRBJ2-5|14
CASSPGTSGRTQYF
>TRBV7-8|TRBJ2-7|14
CASSPTSVGRVKYF
>TRBV19|TRBJ1-1|12
CASQQGNTEAFF
>TRBV5-1|TRBJ2-3|15
CASSISGLGTDTQYF
>TRBV27|TRBJ2-1|16
CASSLNPGQGYNEQFF
>TRBV5-1|TRBJ2-7|17
CASSKGGGTSGSYEQYF
>TRBV28|TRBJ1-1|13
CASTNRRGNEAFF
>TRBV28|TRBJ2-7|14
CASSPTTGTYEQYF
>TRBV13|TRBJ2-4|16
CASSHQGIRGKNIQYF
>TRBV2|TRBJ1-5|13
CASSGEQGQPQHF
>TRBV2|TRBJ1-2|14
CASSEVPGNYGYTF
>TRBV28|TRBJ1-5|15
CASTQNRQGGQPQHF
>TRBV28|TRBJ1-2|13
CASSTGTIYGYTF
>TRBV2|TRBJ2-5|14
CASRQTDLQETQYF
>TRBV18|TRBJ1-2|13
CASSPQRFYGYTF
>TRBV28|TRBJ1-5|15
CASRSRGSGNQPQHF
>TRBV10-3|TRBJ2-5|13
CAISEPPPGTQYF
>TRBV10-2|TRBJ2-7|13
CASSPSASYEQYF